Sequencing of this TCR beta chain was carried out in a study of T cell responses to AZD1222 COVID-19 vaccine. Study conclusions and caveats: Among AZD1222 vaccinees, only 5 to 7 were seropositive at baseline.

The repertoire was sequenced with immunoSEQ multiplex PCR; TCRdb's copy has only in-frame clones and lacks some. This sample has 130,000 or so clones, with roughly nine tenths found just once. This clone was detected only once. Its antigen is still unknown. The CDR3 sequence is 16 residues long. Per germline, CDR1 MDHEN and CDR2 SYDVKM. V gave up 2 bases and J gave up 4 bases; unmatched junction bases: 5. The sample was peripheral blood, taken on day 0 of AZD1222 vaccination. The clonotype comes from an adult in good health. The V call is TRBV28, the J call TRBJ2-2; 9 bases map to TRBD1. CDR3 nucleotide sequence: TGTGCCAGCAGTTTAAGGGACAGGGCTTTCACCGGGGAGCTGTTTTTT. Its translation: CASSLRDRAFTGELFF.